This T cell receptor beta chain was identified during a study of shared clonotypes between healthy human individuals. Trimming removed 4 bases from V and 2 bases from J; junction bases left unmatched: 7. Germline lookup yields CDR1 SGHRS and CDR2 YFSETQ. This CDR3 has 16 amino acids. Per sorted-subset replicate PCR, input was 150 to 250 ng DNA, representing roughly 30,000 T cell genomes. TCRdb's table, derived via immunoSEQ multiplex PCR, lists solely in-frame clones and lacks some. The table shows a few million clones, with 85% to 95% occurring only once. Study results and limitations: Shared across four donors were 5% to 6% of the naive CD4 clonotypes.

This clone occurred once. Antigen: not known. The chain has TRBV5-1 and TRBJ2-2; 8 nucleotides align to TRBD1. The specimen sequenced was naive CD4+ T cells from PBMCs. Noted subset: CD45RA+ positively selected. This TCR was recovered from a man aged 18 to 29 in good health. Some clones in this sample may be carry-over from other donors' samples. CDR3 loop: CASSPGTGDNTGELFF. CDR3 bases: TGCGCCAGCAGCCCAGGGACAGGAGACAACACCGGGGAGCTGTTTTTT.